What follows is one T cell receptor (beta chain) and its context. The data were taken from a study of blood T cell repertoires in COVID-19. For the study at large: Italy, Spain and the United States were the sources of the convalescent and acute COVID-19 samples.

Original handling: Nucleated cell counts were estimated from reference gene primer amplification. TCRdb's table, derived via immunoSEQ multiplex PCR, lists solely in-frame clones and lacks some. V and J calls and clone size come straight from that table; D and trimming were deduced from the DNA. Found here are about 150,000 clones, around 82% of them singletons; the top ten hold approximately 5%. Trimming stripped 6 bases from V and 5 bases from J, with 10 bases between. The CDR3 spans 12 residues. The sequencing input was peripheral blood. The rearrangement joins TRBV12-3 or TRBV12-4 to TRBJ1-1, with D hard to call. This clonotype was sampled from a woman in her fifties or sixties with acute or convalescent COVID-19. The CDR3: CASSLPGTEAFF. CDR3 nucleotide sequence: TGTGCCAGCAGCCTCCCGGGGACTGAAGCTTTCTTT.